Below are 2 T cell receptor beta chains sequenced from a single sample in a study of blood T cell repertoires in COVID-19. Method: immunoSEQ multiplex PCR; TCRdb's copy keeps in-frame clones and lacks some. The sample contains about 130,000 clones, approximately 80% of which appear only once. The material sequenced was peripheral blood. The origin of the receptors is an elderly woman with acute or convalescent COVID-19.

This sequence joins TRBV7-2 and TRBJ1-1; possibly TRBD1 for D (6 bases). The CDR3 covers 16 residues. The germline V gene has CDR1 SGHTA and CDR2 FQGNSA. The germline V and J ends were trimmed by 1 base and 3 bases, with 15 bases remaining between them. CDR3 in DNA: TGTGCCAGCAGCTTAGGAGGGGGGGCCACGTACACTGAAGCTTTCTTT. This gives the protein CASSLGGGATYTEAFF.

This clone was seen only a few times. The gene calls are TRBV5-1 and TRBJ1-5, with a weak D call TRBD1 (6 bases). Germline V gene sequence: CDR1 SGHRS, CDR2 YFSETQ. This CDR3 has 14 amino acids. Trimming took 0 bases from V and 8 from J, leaving 12 bases between them. CDR3 in amino acids: CASSLGQGNEPQHF. CDR3 bases: TGCGCCAGCAGCTTGGGCCAGGGGAATGAGCCCCAGCATTTT.